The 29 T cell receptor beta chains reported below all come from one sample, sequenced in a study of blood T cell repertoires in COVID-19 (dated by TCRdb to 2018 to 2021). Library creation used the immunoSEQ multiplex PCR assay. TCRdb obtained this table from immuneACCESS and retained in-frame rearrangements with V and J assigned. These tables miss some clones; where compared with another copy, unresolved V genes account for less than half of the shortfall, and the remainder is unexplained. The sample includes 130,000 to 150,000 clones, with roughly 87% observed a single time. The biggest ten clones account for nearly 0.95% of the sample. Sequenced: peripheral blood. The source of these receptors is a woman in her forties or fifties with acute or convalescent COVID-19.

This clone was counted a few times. In nucleotides, the CDR3 is TGTGCCAGCAGCGTAGGGGCGGGAATGACAGATACGCAGTATTTT. This encodes CASSVGAGMTDTQYF. The chain joins TRBV9 to TRBJ2-3; TRBD2 might be the D (6 bases). This CDR3 contains 15 residues. V lost 0 bases and J lost 3, with 11 bases in between. Per germline, CDR1 SGDLS and CDR2 YYNGEE. The variable domain in full, with the rest retrieved from reference TRBV9 and TRBJ2-3, is DSGVTQTPKHLITATGQRVTLRCSPRSGDLSVYWYQQSLDQGLQFLIQYYNGEERAKGNILERFSAQQFPDLHSELNLSSLELGDSALYFCASSVGAGMTDTQYFGPGTRLTVL.

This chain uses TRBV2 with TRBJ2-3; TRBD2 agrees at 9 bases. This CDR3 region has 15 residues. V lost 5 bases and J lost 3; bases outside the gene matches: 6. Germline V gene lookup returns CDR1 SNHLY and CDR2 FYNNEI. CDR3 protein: CASSMTSGYTDTQYF. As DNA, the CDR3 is TGTGCCAGCAGTATGACTAGCGGATATACAGATACGCAGTATTTT.

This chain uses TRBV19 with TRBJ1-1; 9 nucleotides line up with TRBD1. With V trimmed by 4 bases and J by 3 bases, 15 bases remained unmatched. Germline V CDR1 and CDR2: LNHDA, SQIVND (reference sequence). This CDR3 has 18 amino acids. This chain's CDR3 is CASSTPDRGVQRDTEAFF. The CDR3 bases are TGTGCCAGTAGTACTCCCGACAGGGGGGTTCAAAGAGACACTGAAGCTTTCTTT.

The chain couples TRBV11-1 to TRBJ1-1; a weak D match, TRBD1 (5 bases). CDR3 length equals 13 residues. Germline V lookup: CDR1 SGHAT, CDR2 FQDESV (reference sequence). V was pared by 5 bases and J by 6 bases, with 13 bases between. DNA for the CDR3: TGTGCCAGCAGCCAACCTTGGACATCTGAAGCTTTCTTT. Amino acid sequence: CASSQPWTSEAFF. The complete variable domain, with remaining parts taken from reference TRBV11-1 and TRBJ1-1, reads EAEVAQSPRYKITEKSQAVAFWCDPISGHATLYWYRQILGQGPELLVQFQDESVVDDSQLPKDRFSAERLKGVDSTLKIQPAELGDSAMYLCASSQPWTSEAFFGQGTRLTVV.

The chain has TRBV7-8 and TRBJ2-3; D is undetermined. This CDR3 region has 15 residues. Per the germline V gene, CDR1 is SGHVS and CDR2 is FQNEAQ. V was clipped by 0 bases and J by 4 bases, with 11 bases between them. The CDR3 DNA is TGTGCCAGCAGCTTAGCCCGGGTCGTATCAGATACGCAGTATTTT. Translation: CASSLARVVSDTQYF.

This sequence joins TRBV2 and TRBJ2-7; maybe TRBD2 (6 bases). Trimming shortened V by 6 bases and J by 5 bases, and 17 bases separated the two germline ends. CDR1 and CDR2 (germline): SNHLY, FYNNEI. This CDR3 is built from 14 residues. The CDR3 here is CASSPARGTDEQYF. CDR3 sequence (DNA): TGTGCCAGCAGCCCCGCCCGGGGGACGGACGAGCAGTACTTC.

CDR3 amino acids: CASSPQGQGSQPQHF. CDR3 sequence (DNA): TGTGCCAGCTCACCCCAGGGACAGGGGAGTCAGCCCCAGCATTTT. The chain joins TRBV18 to TRBJ1-5, with TRBD1 matching 10 bases. Trimming at V came to 3 bases and at J to 6 bases, leaving 5 bases not matched to a gene. In germline, CDR1 is KGHSH, CDR2 LQKENI. This CDR3 spans 15 amino acids.

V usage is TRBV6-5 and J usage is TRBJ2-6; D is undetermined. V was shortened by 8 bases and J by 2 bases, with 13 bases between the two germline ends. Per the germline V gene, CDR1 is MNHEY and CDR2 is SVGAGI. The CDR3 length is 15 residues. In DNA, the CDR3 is TGTGCCAGCCAGATAATTCGCCCTGGGGCCAACGTCCTGACTTTC. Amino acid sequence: CASQIIRPGANVLTF.

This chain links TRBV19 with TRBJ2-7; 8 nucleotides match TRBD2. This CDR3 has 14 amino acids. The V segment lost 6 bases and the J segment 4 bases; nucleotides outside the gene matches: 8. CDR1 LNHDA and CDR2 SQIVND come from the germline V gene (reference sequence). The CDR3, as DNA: TGTGCCAGTAGCCCGGGGGGGCTCCTATACGAGCAGTACTTC. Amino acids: CASSPGGLLYEQYF.

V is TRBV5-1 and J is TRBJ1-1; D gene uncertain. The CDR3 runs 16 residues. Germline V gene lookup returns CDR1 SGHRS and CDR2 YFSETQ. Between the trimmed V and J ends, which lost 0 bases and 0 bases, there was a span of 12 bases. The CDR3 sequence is CASSLGEGSVNTEAFF. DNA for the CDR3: TGCGCCAGCAGCTTGGGCGAGGGTTCGGTGAACACTGAAGCTTTCTTT.

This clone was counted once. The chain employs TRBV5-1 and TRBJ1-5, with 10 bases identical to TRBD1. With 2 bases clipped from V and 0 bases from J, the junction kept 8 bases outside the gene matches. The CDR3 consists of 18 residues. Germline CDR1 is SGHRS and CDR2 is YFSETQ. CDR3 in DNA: TGCGCCAGCAGCTTAGAGGGACAGGGGTCGAATAGCAATCAGCCCCAGCATTTT. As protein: CASSLEGQGSNSNQPQHF. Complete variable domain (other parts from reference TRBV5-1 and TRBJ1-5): KAGVTQTPRYLIKTRGQQVTLSCSPISGHRSVSWYQQTPGQGLQFLFEYFSETQRNKGNFPGRFSGRQFSNSRSEMNVSTLELGDSALYLCASSLEGQGSNSNQPQHFGDGTRLSIL.

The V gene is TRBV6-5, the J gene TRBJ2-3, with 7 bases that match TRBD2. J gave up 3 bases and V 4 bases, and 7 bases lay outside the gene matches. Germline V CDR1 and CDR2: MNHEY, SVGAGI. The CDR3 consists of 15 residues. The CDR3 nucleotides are TGTGCCAGCAGTTTGGGTGGGAGGGCAACAGATACGCAGTATTTT. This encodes CASSLGGRATDTQYF.

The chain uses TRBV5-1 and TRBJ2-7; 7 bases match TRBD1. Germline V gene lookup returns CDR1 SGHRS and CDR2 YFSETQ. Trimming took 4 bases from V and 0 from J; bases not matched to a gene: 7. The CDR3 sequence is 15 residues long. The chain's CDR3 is CASSTRTGNSYEQYF. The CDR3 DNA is TGCGCCAGCAGCACTAGGACAGGTAACTCCTACGAGCAGTACTTC.

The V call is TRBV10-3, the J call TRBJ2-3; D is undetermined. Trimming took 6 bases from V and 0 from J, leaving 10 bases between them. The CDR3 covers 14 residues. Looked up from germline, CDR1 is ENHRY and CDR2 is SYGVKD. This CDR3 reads CAIRNAGSTDTQYF. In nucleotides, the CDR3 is TGTGCCATCAGAAACGCAGGAAGCACAGATACGCAGTATTTT.

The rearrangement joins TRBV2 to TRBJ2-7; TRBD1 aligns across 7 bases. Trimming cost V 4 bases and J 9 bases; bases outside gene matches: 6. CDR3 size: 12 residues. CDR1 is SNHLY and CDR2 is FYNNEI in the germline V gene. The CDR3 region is CASSARPGGQYF. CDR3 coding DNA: TGTGCCAGCAGTGCGAGACCAGGGGGGCAGTACTTC.

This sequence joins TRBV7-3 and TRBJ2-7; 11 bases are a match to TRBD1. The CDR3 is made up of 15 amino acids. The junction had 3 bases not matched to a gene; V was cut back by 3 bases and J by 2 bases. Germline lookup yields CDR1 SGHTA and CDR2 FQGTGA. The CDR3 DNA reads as TGTGCCAGCAGCTTGGACAGGGGGCCTCCCTACGAGCAGTACTTC. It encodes CASSLDRGPPYEQYF.

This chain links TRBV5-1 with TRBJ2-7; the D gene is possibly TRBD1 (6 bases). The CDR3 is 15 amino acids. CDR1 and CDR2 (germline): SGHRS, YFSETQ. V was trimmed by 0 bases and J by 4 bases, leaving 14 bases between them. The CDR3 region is CASSLVPGDKYEQYF. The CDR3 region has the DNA TGCGCCAGCAGCTTGGTACCCGGGGACAAATACGAGCAGTACTTC.

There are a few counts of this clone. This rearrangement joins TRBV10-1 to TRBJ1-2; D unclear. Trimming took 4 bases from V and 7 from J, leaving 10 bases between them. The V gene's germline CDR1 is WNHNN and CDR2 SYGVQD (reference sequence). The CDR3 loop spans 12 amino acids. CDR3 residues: CASSGSGFGYTF. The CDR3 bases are TGCGCCAGCAGTGGAAGCGGATTTGGCTACACCTTC.

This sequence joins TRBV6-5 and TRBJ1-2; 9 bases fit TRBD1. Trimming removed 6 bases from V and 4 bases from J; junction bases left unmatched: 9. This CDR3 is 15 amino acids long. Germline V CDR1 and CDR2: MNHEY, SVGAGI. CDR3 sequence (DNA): TGTGCCAGCAGGGACAGGGGAGGGGTTCGCTATGGCTACACCTTC. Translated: CASRDRGGVRYGYTF.

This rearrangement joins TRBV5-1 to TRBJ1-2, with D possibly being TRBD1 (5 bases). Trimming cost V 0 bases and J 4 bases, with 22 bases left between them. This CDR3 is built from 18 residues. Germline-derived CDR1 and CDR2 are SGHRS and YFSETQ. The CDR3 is CASSLDGGGLRAGYGYTF. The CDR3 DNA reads TGCGCCAGCAGCTTGGACGGGGGAGGGCTACGTGCTGGCTATGGCTACACCTTC. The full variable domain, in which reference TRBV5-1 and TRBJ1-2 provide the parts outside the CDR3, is KAGVTQTPRYLIKTRGQQVTLSCSPISGHRSVSWYQQTPGQGLQFLFEYFSETQRNKGNFPGRFSGRQFSNSRSEMNVSTLELGDSALYLCASSLDGGGLRAGYGYTFGSGTRLTVV.

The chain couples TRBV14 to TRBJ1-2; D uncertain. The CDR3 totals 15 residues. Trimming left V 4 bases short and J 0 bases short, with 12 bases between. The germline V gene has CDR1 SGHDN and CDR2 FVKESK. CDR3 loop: CASSPDMSANYGYTF. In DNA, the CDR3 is TGTGCCAGCAGCCCAGATATGTCAGCTAACTATGGCTACACCTTC.

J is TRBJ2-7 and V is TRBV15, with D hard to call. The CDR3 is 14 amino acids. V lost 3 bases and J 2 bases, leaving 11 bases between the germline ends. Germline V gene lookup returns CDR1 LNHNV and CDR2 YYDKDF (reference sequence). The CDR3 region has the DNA TGTGCCACCAGCAGGCCAGGCGCGACCTACGAGCAGTACTTC. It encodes CATSRPGATYEQYF.

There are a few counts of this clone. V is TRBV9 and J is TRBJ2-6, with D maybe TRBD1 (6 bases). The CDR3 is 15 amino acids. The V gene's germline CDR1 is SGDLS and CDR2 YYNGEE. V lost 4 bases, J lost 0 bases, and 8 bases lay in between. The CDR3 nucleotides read TGTGCCAGCAGCTCAGGGGACTCTGGGGCCAACGTCCTGACTTTC. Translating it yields CASSSGDSGANVLTF.

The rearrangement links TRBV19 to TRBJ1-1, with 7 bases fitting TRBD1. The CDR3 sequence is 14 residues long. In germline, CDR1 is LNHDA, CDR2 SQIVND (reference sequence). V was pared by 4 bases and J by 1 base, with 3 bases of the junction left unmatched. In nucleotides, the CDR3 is TGTGCCAGTAGTACCGAGGGGGCGAACACTGAAGCTTTCTTT. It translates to CASSTEGANTEAFF.

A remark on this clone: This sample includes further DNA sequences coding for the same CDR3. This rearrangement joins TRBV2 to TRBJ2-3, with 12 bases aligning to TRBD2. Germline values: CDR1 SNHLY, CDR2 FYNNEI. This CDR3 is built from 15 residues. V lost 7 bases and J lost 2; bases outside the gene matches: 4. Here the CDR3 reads CASTRTSGNTDTQYF. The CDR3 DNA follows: TGTGCCAGCACCAGGACTAGCGGGAACACAGATACGCAGTATTTT.

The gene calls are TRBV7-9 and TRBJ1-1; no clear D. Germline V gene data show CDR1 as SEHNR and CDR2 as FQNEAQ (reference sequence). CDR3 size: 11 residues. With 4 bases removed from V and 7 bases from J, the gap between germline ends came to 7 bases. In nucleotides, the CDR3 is TGTGCCAGCAGCTCCACAGTTGAAGCTTTCTTT. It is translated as CASSSTVEAFF.

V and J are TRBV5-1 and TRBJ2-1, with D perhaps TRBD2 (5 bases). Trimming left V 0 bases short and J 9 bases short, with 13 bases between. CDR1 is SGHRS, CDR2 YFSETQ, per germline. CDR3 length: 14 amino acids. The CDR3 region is CASSLAGDRSEQFF. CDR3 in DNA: TGCGCCAGCAGCTTGGCCGGGGATAGGAGTGAGCAGTTCTTC. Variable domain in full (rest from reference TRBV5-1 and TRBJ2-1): KAGVTQTPRYLIKTRGQQVTLSCSPISGHRSVSWYQQTPGQGLQFLFEYFSETQRNKGNFPGRFSGRQFSNSRSEMNVSTLELGDSALYLCASSLAGDRSEQFFGPGTRLTVL.

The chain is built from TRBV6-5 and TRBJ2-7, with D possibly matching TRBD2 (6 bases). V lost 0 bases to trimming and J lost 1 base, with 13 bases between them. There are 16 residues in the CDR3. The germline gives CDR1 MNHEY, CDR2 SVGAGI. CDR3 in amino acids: CASSYSGGSGSYEQYF. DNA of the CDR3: TGTGCCAGCAGTTACTCGGGGGGTTCTGGGTCCTACGAGCAGTACTTC.

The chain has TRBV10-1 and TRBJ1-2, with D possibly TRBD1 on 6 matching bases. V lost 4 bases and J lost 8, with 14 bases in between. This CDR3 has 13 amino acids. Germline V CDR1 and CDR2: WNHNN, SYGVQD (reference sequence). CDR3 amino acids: CASSVNRVGGYTF. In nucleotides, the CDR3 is TGCGCCAGCAGTGTAAACAGGGTGGGCGGCTACACCTTC.